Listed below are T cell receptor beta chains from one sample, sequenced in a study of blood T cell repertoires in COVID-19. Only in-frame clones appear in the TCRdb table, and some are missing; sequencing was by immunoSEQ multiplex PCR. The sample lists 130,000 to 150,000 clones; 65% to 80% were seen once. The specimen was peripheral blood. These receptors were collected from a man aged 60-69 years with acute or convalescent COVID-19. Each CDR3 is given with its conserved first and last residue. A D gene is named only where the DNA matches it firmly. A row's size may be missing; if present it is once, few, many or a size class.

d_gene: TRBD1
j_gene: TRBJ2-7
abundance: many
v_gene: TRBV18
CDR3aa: CASSPGQPYEQYF
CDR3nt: TGTGCCAGCTCACCGGGACAGCCCTACGAGCAGTACTTC

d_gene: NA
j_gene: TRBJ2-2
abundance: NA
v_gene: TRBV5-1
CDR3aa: CASSFQSTWAGELFF
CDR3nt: TGCGCCAGCAGCTTCCAGTCGACTTGGGCCGGGGAGCTGTTTTTT

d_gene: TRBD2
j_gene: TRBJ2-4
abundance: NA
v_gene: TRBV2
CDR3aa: CASGTSGIGPAKNIQYF
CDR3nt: TGTGCCAGCGGGACTAGCGGGATCGGCCCCGCCAAAAACATTCAGTACTTC

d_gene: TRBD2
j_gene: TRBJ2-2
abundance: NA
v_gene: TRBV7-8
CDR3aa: CASKTGGNTGELFF
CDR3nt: TGTGCCAGTAAAACGGGGGGGAACACCGGGGAGCTGTTTTTT

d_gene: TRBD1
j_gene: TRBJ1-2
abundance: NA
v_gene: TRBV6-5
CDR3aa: CASRGPGQGAGYTF
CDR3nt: TGTGCCAGCAGGGGGCCGGGACAGGGGGCTGGCTACACCTTC

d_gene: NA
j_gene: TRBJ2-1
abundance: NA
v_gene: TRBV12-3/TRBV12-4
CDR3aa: CASSSESYNEQFF
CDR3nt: TGTGCCAGCAGTTCCGAGTCCTACAATGAGCAGTTCTTC

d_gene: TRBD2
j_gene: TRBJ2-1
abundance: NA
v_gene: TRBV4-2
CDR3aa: CASSFRTSGGYNEQFF
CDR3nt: TGTGCCAGCAGCTTCCGGACTAGCGGGGGTTACAATGAGCAGTTCTTC

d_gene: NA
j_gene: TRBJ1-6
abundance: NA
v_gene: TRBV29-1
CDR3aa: CSVGQGGNSPLHF
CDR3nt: TGCAGCGTGGGGCAGGGTGGAAATTCACCCCTCCACTTT

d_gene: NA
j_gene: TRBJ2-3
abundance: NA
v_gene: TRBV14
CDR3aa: CASSQMEGTQYF
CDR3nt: TGTGCCAGCAGCCAAATGGAGGGTACGCAGTATTTT

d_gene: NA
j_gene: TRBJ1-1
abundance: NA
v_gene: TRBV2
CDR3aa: CASRPGVSGTEAFF
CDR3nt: TGTGCCAGCAGGCCTGGAGTGAGTGGTACTGAAGCTTTCTTT

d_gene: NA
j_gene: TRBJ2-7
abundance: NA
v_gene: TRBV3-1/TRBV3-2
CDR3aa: CASSQASRQNEQYF
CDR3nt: TGTGCCAGCAGCCAGGCTAGCCGGCAGAACGAGCAGTACTTC

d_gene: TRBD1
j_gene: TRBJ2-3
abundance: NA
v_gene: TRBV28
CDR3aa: CASSRGQGTDTQYF
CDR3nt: TGTGCCAGCAGTCGCGGACAGGGGACAGATACGCAGTATTTT

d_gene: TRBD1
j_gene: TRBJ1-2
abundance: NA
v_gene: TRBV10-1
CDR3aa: CASSEGTGYYGYTF
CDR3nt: TGCGCCAGCAGTGAAGGGACAGGGTACTATGGCTACACCTTC

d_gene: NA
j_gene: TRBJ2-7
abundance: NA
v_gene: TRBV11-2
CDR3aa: CASSLGQPYEQYF
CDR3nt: TGTGCCAGCAGTTTAGGACAGCCCTACGAGCAGTACTTC

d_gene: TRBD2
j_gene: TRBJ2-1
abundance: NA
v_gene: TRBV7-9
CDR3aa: CASNWGGSGYNEQFF
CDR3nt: TGTGCCAGCAACTGGGGAGGGAGCGGCTACAATGAGCAGTTCTTC

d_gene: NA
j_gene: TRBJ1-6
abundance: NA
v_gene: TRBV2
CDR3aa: CASRPADSSYNSPLHF
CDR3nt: TGTGCCAGCAGGCCAGCAGACAGCTCCTATAATTCACCCCTCCACTTT

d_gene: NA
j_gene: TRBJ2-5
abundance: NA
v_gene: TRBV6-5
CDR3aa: CASTGGASLQETQYF
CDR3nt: TGTGCCAGCACTGGGGGGGCGTCTTTGCAAGAGACCCAGTACTTC

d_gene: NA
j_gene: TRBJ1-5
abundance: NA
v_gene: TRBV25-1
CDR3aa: CASSESGSGQPQHF
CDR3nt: TGTGCCAGCAGTGAATCGGGATCGGGACAGCCCCAGCATTTT

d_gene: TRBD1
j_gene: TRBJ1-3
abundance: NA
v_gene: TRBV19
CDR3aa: CASTDRPHSGNTIYF
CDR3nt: TGTGCCAGCACGGACAGGCCCCACTCTGGAAACACCATATATTTT

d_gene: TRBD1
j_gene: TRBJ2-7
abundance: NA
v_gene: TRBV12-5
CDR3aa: CASGLGTGGEQYF
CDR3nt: TGTGCTAGTGGTTTGGGGACAGGGGGCGAGCAGTACTTC

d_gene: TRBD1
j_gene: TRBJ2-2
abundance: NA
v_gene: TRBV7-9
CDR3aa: CASSLDRTGIAGELFF
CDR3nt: TGTGCCAGCAGCTTAGACAGGACAGGGATCGCCGGGGAGCTGTTTTTT

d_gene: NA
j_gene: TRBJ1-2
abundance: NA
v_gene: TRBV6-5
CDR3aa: CASEGRAPGYTF
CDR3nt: TGTGCCAGCGAGGGAAGGGCACCGGGCTACACCTTC

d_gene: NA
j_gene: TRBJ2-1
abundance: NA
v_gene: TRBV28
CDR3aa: CASSPWKGNEQFF
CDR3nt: TGTGCCAGCAGTCCGTGGAAGGGGAATGAGCAGTTCTTC

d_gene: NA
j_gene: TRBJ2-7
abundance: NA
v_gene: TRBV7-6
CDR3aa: CASSLRGREVDEQYF
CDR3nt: TGTGCCAGCAGCTTACGTGGCAGGGAGGTCGACGAGCAGTACTTC

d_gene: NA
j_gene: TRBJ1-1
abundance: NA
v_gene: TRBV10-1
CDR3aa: CASSTLRGLDTEAFF
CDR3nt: TGCGCCAGCAGCACCCTTCGGGGGTTGGACACTGAAGCTTTCTTT

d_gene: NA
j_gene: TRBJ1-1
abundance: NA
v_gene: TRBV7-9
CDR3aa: CASSPPGSFATEAFF
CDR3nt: TGTGCCAGCAGCCCCCCAGGTTCCTTTGCGACTGAAGCTTTCTTT